Following are 21 T cell receptor beta chains from one sample sequenced in a study of long-term antiretroviral therapy in people with HIV. Samples were assayed with immunoSEQ v3.0 at survey level. Generated by immunoSEQ multiplex PCR, the TCRdb table keeps only in-frame clones and is missing some. The sample gives some 30,000 clones, 80% to 95% of which show up once; around 4.2% is in the top ten. The specimen was unsorted PBMCs, collected 3.1 years after starting antiretroviral therapy. These receptors were collected from a young man with HIV.

The chain couples TRBV7-2 to TRBJ2-1; TRBD2 matches 14 bases. With 8 bases clipped from V and 7 bases from J, the junction kept 10 bases outside the gene matches. The CDR3 length is 16 residues. Germline CDR1 is SGHTA and CDR2 is FQGNSA. In DNA, the CDR3 is TGTGCCAGCGGGCGATGGACTAGCGGGGGGAGGAATGAGCAGTTCTTC. It codes for CASGRWTSGGRNEQFF.

The gene calls are TRBV6-5 and TRBJ1-1, with a possible D match to TRBD1 (6 bases). Germline V gives CDR1 MNHEY, CDR2 SVGAGI. CDR3 size: 15 residues. V lost 1 base to trimming and J lost 6 bases, with 15 bases between them. The CDR3: CASSYFQGLQSEAFF. DNA for the CDR3: TGTGCCAGCAGTTACTTCCAGGGGCTTCAGTCTGAAGCTTTCTTT.

The CDR3 protein is CASSGQGVNEKLFF. In DNA form, the CDR3 reads TGTGCCAGCAGCGGACAGGGGGTAAATGAAAAACTGTTTTTT. The V and J genes are TRBV6-4 and TRBJ1-4; TRBD1 matches at 10 bases. The germline V gene encodes CDR1 MRHNA and CDR2 SNTAGT. The CDR3 length is 14 residues. The V gene end was trimmed by 6 bases and the J gene end by 5 bases; junction bases not matched to a gene: 3.

The rearrangement uses TRBV4-1 and TRBJ1-2, with 7 bases lining up with TRBD1. With 3 bases clipped from V and 4 bases from J, the junction kept 5 bases outside the gene matches. Germline V lookup: CDR1 MGHRA, CDR2 YSYEKL. This CDR3 contains 14 residues. The CDR3 coding sequence is TGCGCCAGCAGCCAGAACAGGGGTACCTATGGCTACACCTTC. Residues: CASSQNRGTYGYTF.

J is TRBJ2-1 and V is TRBV7-9; D not certain. Germline V gene data show CDR1 as SEHNR and CDR2 as FQNEAQ (reference sequence). The CDR3 sequence is 16 residues long. V was clipped by 7 bases and J by 0 bases, with 16 bases between them. Here the CDR3 DNA reads TGTGCCAGCACCGAAATTCCCCTGGGCTCCTACAATGAGCAGTTCTTC. Protein product: CASTEIPLGSYNEQFF.

The J gene is TRBJ2-1, the V gene TRBV7-2, with 9 nucleotides matching TRBD1. V shed 5 bases and J 1 base; nucleotides not matched to a gene: 9. This CDR3 has 17 residues. The germline CDR1 and CDR2 sequences are SGHTA and FQGNSA. CDR3 nucleotides: TGTGCCAGCAGCCGACGGTTGGGGACAGGGTCCTACAATGAGCAGTTCTTC. Amino acid sequence: CASSRRLGTGSYNEQFF.

The chain joins TRBV10-2 to TRBJ1-5; D possibly corresponds to TRBD1 (5 bases). Germline lookup yields CDR1 WSHSY and CDR2 SAAADI. V was shortened by 7 bases and J by 3 bases, with 16 bases between the two germline ends. This CDR3 spans 15 amino acids. For the CDR3, the DNA is TGCGCCAGCACCTCAACAGGCCGCTACAATCAGCCCCAGCATTTT. Protein sequence: CASTSTGRYNQPQHF.

The rearrangement joins TRBV19 to TRBJ2-1, with 10 nucleotides matching TRBD1. The CDR3 is made up of 15 amino acids. Germline CDR1 LNHDA, CDR2 SQIVND (reference sequence). The trim removed 5 bases at V and 4 bases at J, leaving 5 bases unmatched. The CDR3 DNA reads TGTGCCAGTAGTCCGACAGGGGGCGGGTACAATGAGCAGTTCTTC. Amino acid sequence: CASSPTGGGYNEQFF.

The rearrangement links TRBV7-9 to TRBJ2-7; the match to TRBD1 covers 9 bases. From germline, CDR1 is SEHNR and CDR2 FQNEAQ (reference sequence). CDR3 length: 14 amino acids. The V segment lost 4 bases and the J segment 3 bases; nucleotides outside the gene matches: 4. The CDR3 nucleotides read TGTGCCAGCAGCTCTGGACAGGGGAGCTACGAGCAGTACTTC. It translates to CASSSGQGSYEQYF.

The rearrangement joins TRBV15 to TRBJ1-1; D is undetermined. V was shortened by 1 base and J by 6 bases, with 12 bases between the two germline ends. The CDR3 is 14 amino acids. CDR1 LNHNV and CDR2 YYDKDF come from the germline V gene (reference sequence). The CDR3 DNA is TGTGCCACCAGCAGAGTGGAGGGTTCCCCTGAAGCTTTCTTT. Its translation is CATSRVEGSPEAFF.

V is TRBV6-5 and J is TRBJ1-1; a weak D match, TRBD1 (6 bases). Germline CDR1 reads MNHEY; CDR2 reads SVGAGI. This CDR3 spans 12 amino acids. Deletions cut 10 bases from V and 1 base from J, with 10 bases between. CDR3 DNA: TGTGCCATCGGACAGTCGAACACTGAAGCTTTCTTT. Translated: CAIGQSNTEAFF.

This clone was seen a handful of times. The chain couples TRBV18 to TRBJ2-1; 10 bases fit TRBD2. Germline CDR1 is KGHSH and CDR2 is LQKENI. The CDR3 consists of 13 residues. V dropped 6 bases and J dropped 6; count of bases not matched to a gene: 2. CDR3 in DNA: TGTGCCAGCTCGCAGCGGGGGGGCAATGAGCAGTTCTTC. Encoded protein: CASSQRGGNEQFF.

This clone was observed a few times. The chain is built from TRBV4-3 and TRBJ2-7; perhaps TRBD1 as D (5 bases). The CDR3 length is 15 residues. CDR1 is LGHNA, CDR2 YSLEER, per germline. Trimming removed 4 bases from V and 3 bases from J, with 16 bases in between. The CDR3 loop is CASSRDREDYYEQYF. CDR3 DNA sequence: TGCGCCAGCAGCCGTGACAGAGAAGATTACTACGAGCAGTACTTC.

This clone was detected a few times. V is TRBV7-9 and J is TRBJ1-4; D not resolved. CDR1 is SEHNR, CDR2 FQNEAQ, per germline (reference sequence). V gave up 7 bases and J gave up 8 bases, with 8 bases separating them. This CDR3 comprises 11 residues. The DNA of the CDR3 is TGTGCCAGCACCCTAGGCGAAAAACTGTTTTTT. Residues: CASTLGEKLFF.

The chain recombines TRBV7-2 with TRBJ1-6; tentatively, D is TRBD1 (5 bases). This CDR3 is built from 18 residues. With 1 base removed from V and 0 bases from J, the gap between germline ends came to 13 bases. Per the germline V gene, CDR1 is SGHTA and CDR2 is FQGNSA. The CDR3 loop reads CASSLETPGYSYNSPLHF. In DNA form, the CDR3 reads TGTGCCAGCAGCTTAGAGACCCCAGGGTACTCCTATAATTCACCCCTCCACTTT.

V gene TRBV5-1 combines with J gene TRBJ1-1; D possibly corresponds to TRBD1 (5 bases). Germline CDR1 SGHRS, CDR2 YFSETQ. CDR3 length: 16 amino acids. Deletions cut 3 bases from V and 5 bases from J, with 20 bases between. The CDR3: CASSSDARQSSTEAFF. The CDR3 bases are TGCGCCAGCAGCTCCGACGCCCGACAGAGTTCGACTGAAGCTTTCTTT.

V is TRBV6-4 and J is TRBJ2-3, with D perhaps TRBD2 (5 bases). V gave up 3 bases and J gave up 0 bases, with 13 bases separating them. CDR3 length: 16 residues. CDR1 and CDR2 from the germline V gene are MRHNA and SNTAGT. The CDR3 nucleotides read TGTGCCAGCAGTGATTTTGCGGGCCAAAGCACAGATACGCAGTATTTT. Its protein is CASSDFAGQSTDTQYF.

V usage is TRBV9 and J usage is TRBJ1-2; the D gene is possibly TRBD1 (5 bases). Trimming removed 1 base at V and 5 bases at J, with 18 bases between. This CDR3 region has 16 residues. Germline V gene sequence: CDR1 SGDLS, CDR2 YYNGEE. CDR3 in DNA: TGTGCCAGCAGCGTACTCGACAGTTTATCTTCATATGGCTACACCTTC. Protein: CASSVLDSLSSYGYTF.

The chain uses TRBV19 and TRBJ2-6; TRBD1 aligns across 7 bases. The CDR3 runs 16 residues. CDR1 and CDR2 (germline): LNHDA, SQIVND (reference sequence). The J segment lost 2 bases and the V segment lost 4 bases, leaving 5 bases of the junction unmatched. CDR3 region: CASSTGQRAGANVLTF. The CDR3 DNA sequence: TGTGCCAGTAGTACGGGACAGCGAGCTGGGGCCAACGTCCTGACTTTC.

The rearrangement joins TRBV30 to TRBJ2-2; D unresolved. V dropped 1 base and J dropped 2 bases, with 8 bases sitting between them. Germline lookup yields CDR1 GTSNPN and CDR2 SVGIG (reference sequence). CDR3 length equals 14 residues. CDR3 loop: CAWSGDLNTGELFF. CDR3 bases: TGTGCCTGGAGTGGGGATCTCAACACCGGGGAGCTGTTTTTT.

V and J are TRBV14 and TRBJ1-4, with D perhaps matching TRBD1 (5 bases). This CDR3 spans 15 amino acids. Germline V gives CDR1 SGHDN, CDR2 FVKESK. V was clipped by 3 bases and J by 4 bases, with 12 bases between them. This CDR3 reads CASSHRDWGNEKLFF. In DNA, the CDR3 is TGTGCCAGCAGCCACCGGGACTGGGGTAATGAAAAACTGTTTTTT.